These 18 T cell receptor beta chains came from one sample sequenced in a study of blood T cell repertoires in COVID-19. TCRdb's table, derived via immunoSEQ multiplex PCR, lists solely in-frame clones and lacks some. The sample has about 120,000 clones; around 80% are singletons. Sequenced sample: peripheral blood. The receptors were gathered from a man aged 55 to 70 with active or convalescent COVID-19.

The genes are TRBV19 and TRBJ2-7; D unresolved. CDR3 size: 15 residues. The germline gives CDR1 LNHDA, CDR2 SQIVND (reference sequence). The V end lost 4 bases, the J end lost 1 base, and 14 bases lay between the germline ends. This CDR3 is CASSTSLGGSYEQYF. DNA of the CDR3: TGTGCCAGTAGTACCTCCCTAGGCGGATCCTACGAGCAGTACTTC.

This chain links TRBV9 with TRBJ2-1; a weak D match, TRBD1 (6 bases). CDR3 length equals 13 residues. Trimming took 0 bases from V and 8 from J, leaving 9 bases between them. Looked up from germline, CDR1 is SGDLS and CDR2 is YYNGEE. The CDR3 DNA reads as TGTGCCAGCAGCGTAGAAGGGGGATATGAGCAGTTCTTC. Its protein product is CASSVEGGYEQFF.

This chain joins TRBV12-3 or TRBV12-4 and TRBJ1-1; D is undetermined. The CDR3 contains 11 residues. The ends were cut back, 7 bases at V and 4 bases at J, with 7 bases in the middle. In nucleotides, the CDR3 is TGTGCCAGCACCCCCTCCACTGAAGCTTTCTTT. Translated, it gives CASTPSTEAFF.

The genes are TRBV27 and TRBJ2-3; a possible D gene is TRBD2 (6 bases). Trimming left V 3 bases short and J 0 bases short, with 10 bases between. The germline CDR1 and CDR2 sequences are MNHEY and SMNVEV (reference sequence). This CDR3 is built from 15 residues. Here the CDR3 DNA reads TGTGCCAGCAGTTTCCCGGGAGATAGCACAGATACGCAGTATTTT. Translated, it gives CASSFPGDSTDTQYF.

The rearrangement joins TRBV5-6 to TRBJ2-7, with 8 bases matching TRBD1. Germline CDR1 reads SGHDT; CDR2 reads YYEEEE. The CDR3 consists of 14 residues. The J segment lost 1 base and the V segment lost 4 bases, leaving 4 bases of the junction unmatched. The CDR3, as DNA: TGTGCCAGCAGCCTAGGACAGGGATCCTACGAGCAGTACTTC. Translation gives CASSLGQGSYEQYF.

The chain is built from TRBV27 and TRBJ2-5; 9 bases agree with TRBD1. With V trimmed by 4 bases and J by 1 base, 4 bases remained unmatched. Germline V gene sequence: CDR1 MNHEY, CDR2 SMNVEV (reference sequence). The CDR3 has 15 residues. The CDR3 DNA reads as TGTGCCAGCAGTTCTCCGGGACAGGGCCAAGAGACCCAGTACTTC. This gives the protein CASSSPGQGQETQYF.

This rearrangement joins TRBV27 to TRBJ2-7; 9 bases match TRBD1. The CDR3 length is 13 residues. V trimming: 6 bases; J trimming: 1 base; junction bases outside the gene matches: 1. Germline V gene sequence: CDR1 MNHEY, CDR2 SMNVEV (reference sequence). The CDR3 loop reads CASRGQGSYEQYF. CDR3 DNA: TGTGCCAGCAGGGGACAGGGATCCTACGAGCAGTACTTC.

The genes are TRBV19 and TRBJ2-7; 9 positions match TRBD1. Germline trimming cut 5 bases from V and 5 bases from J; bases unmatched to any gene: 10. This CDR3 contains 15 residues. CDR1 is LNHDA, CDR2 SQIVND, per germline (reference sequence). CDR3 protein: CASSPLGQGFDEQYF. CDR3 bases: TGTGCCAGTAGTCCTCTCGGACAGGGGTTCGACGAGCAGTACTTC.

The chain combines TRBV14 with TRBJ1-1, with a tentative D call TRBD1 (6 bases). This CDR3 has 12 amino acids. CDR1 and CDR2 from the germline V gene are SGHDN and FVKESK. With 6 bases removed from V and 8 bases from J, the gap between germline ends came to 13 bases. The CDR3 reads CASSSTGLEAFF. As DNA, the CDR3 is TGTGCCAGCAGTAGCACAGGGTTGGAAGCTTTCTTT.

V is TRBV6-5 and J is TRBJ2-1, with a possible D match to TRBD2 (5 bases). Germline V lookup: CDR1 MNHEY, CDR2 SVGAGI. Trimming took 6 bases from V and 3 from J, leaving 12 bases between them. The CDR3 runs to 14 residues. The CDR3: CASSGTGFYNEQFF. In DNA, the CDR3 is TGTGCCAGCAGCGGTACGGGGTTCTACAATGAGCAGTTCTTC.

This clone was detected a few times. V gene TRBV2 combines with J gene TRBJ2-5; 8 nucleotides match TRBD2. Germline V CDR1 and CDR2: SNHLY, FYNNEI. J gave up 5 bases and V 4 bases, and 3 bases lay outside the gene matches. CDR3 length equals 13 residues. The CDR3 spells CASSGPGGETQYF. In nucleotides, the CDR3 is TGTGCCAGCAGTGGCCCGGGAGGGGAGACCCAGTACTTC.

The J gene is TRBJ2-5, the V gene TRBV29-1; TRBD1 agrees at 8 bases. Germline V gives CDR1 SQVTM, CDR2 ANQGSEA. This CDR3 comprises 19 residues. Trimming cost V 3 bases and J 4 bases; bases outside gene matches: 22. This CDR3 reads CSVDTVPSRKDRGGETQYF. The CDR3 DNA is TGCAGCGTTGATACAGTTCCCTCAAGGAAAGACAGGGGCGGAGAGACCCAGTACTTC.

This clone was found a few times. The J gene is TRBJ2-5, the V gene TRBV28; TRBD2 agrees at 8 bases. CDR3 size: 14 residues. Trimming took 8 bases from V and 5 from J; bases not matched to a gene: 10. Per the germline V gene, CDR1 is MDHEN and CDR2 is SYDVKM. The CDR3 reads CASLHRGGGETQYF. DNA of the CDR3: TGTGCCAGCCTCCACCGGGGGGGTGGGGAGACCCAGTACTTC.

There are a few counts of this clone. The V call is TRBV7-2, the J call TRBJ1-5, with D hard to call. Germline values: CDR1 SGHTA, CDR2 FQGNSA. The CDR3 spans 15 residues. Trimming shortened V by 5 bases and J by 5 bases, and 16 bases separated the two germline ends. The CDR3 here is CASSPDGNNYQPQHF. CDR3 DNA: TGTGCCAGCAGCCCGGACGGGAACAACTATCAGCCCCAGCATTTT.

In DNA, the CDR3 is TGCAGCGTCGGGGACAGGGGGACTGAAAAACTGTTTTTT. It translates to CSVGDRGTEKLFF. J is TRBJ1-4 and V is TRBV29-1; 11 positions agree with TRBD1. Germline V gene data show CDR1 as SQVTM and CDR2 as ANQGSEA. V dropped 6 bases and J dropped 7; count of bases not matched to a gene: 4. CDR3 length equals 13 residues.

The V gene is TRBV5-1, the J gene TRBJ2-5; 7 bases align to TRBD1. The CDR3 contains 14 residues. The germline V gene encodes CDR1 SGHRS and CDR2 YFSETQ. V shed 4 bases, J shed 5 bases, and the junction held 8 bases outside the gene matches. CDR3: CASSPVQGRETQYF. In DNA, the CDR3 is TGCGCCAGCAGCCCCGTACAGGGGCGGGAGACCCAGTACTTC.

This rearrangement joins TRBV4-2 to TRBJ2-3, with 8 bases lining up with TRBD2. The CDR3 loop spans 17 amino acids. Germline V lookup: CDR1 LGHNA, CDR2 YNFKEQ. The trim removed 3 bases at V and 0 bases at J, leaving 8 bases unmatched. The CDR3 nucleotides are TGTGCCAGCAGCCAGTACGGGAGGGGGGTTAGCACAGATACGCAGTATTTT. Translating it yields CASSQYGRGVSTDTQYF.

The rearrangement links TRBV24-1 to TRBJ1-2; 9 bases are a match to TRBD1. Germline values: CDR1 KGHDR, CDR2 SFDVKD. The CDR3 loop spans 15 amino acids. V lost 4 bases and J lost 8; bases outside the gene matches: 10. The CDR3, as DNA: TGTGCCACCAGTGACTCGGGACAGGGAATTAACGGCTACACCTTC. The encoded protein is CATSDSGQGINGYTF.